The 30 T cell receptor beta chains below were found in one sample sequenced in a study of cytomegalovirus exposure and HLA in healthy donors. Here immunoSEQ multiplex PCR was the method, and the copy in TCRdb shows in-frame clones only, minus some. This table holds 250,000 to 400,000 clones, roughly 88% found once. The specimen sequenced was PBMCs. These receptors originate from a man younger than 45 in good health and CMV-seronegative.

The DNA of the CDR3 is TGTGCCAGCAGCTTAGGGGGCGGGACAGGGTCCTATGGCTACACCTTC. Translating it yields CASSLGGGTGSYGYTF. The genes are TRBV7-6 and TRBJ1-2; 9 bases map to TRBD1. CDR3 length: 16 residues. Trimming took 1 base from V and 4 from J; bases not matched to a gene: 7. Looked up from germline, CDR1 is SGHVS and CDR2 is FNYEAQ. Supplemented by reference TRBV7-6 and TRBJ1-2, the full variable domain reads GAGVSQSPRYKVTKRGQDVALRCDPISGHVSLYWYRQALGQGPEFLTYFNYEAQQDKSGLPNDRFSAERPEGSISTLTIQRTEQRDSAMYRCASSLGGGTGSYGYTFGSGTRLTVV.

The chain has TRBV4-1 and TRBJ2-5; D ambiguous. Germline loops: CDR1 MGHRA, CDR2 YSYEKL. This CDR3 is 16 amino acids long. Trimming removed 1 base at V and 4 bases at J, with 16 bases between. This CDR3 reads CASSQAPGHLGETQYF. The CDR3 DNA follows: TGCGCCAGCAGCCAAGCCCCAGGCCACCTGGGAGAGACCCAGTACTTC.

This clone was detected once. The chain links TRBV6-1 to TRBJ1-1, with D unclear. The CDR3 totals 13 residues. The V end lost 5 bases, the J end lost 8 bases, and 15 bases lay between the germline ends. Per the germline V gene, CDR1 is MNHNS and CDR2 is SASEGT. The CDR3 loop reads CASSPRVELEAFF. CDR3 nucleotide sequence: TGTGCCAGCAGTCCGAGGGTGGAGTTAGAAGCTTTCTTT.

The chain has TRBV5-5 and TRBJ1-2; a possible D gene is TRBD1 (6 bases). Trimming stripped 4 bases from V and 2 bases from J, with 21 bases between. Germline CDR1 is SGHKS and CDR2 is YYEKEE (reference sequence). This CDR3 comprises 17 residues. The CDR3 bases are TGTGCCAGCAGCGGAAGGACCGGGAGGGGGGAGAACTATGGCTACACCTTC. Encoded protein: CASSGRTGRGENYGYTF.

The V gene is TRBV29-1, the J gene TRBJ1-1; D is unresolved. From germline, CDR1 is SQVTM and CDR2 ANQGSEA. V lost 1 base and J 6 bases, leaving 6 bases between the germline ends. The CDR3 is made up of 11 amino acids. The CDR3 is CSVEGLAEAFF. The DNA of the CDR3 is TGCAGCGTTGAAGGTCTCGCTGAAGCTTTCTTT.

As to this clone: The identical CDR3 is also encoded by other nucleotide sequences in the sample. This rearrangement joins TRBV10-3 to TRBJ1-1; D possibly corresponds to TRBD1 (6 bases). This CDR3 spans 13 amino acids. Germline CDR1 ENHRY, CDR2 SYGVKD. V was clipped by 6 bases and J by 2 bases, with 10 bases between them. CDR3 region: CAISATGNTEAFF. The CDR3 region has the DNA TGTGCCATCAGCGCGACAGGTAACACTGAAGCTTTCTTT.

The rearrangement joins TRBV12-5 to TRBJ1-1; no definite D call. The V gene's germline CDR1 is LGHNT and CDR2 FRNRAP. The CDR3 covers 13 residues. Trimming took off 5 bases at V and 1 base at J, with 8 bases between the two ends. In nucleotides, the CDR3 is TGTGCTAGTGGTAGACAAGCGAACACTGAAGCTTTCTTT. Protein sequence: CASGRQANTEAFF.

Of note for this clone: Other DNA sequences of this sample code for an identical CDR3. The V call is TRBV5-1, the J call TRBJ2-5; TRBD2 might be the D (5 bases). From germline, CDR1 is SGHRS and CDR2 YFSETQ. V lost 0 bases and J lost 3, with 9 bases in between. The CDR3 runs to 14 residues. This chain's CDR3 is CASSLAREKETQYF. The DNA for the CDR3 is TGCGCCAGCAGCTTGGCTCGGGAAAAAGAGACCCAGTACTTC.

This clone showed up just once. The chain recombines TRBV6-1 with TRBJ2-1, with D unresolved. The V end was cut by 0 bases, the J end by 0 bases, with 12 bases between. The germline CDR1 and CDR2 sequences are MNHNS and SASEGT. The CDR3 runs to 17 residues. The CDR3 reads CASSEAAGVISYNEQFF. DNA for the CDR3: TGTGCCAGCAGTGAAGCGGCAGGTGTTATCTCCTACAATGAGCAGTTCTTC.

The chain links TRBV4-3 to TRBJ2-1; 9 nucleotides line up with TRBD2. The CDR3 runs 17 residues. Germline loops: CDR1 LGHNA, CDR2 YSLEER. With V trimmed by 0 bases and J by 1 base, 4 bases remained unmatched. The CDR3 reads CASSQDWAGGSYNEQFF. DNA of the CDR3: TGCGCCAGCAGCCAAGATTGGGCGGGGGGGTCCTACAATGAGCAGTTCTTC.

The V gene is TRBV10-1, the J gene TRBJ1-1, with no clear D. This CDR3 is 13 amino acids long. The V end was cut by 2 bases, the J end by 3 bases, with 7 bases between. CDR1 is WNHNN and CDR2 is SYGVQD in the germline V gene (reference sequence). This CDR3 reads CASSENSYTEAFF. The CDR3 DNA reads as TGCGCCAGCAGTGAGAACAGCTACACTGAAGCTTTCTTT.

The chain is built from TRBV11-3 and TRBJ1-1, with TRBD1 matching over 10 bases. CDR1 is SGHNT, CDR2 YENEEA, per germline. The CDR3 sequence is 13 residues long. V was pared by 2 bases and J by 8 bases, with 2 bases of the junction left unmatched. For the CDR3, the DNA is TGTGCCAGCAGCTTATGGACAGGGGGAGAAGCTTTCTTT. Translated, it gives CASSLWTGGEAFF.

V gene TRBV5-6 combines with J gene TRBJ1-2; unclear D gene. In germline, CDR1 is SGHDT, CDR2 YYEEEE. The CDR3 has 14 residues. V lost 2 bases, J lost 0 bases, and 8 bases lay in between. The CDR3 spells CASSFLASNYGYTF. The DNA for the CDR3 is TGTGCCAGCAGCTTTTTGGCCTCTAACTATGGCTACACCTTC.

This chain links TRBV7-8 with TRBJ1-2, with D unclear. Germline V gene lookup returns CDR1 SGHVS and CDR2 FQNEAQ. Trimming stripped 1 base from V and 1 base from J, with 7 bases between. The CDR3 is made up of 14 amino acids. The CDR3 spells CASSLVRGNYGYTF. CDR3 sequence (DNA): TGTGCCAGCAGCTTAGTTCGGGGTAACTATGGCTACACCTTC.

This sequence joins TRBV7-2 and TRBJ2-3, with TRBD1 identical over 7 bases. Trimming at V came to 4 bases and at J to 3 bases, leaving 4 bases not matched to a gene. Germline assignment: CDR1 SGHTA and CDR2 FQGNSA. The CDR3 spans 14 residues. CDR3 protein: CASSSRQGTDTQYF. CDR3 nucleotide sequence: TGTGCCAGCAGCTCTCGACAGGGAACAGATACGCAGTATTTT.

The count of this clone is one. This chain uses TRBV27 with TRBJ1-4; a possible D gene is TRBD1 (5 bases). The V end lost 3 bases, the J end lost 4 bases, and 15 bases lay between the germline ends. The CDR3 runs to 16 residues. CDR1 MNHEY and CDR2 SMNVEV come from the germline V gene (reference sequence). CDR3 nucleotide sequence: TGTGCCAGCAGTTTCGCCAGGGAGGGCTTTAATGAAAAACTGTTTTTT. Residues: CASSFAREGFNEKLFF.

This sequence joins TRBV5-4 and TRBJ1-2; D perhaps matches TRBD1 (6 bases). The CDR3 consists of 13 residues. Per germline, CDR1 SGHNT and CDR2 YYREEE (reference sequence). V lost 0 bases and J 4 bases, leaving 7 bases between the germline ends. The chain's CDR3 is CASSLGQVYGYTF. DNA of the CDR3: TGTGCCAGCAGCTTGGGACAGGTCTATGGCTACACCTTC.

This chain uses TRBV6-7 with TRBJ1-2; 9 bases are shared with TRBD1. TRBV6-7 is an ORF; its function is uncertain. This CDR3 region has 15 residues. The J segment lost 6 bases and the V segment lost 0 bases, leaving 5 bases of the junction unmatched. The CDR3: CASSYSKQGADGYTF. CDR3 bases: TGTGCCAGCAGTTACTCCAAACAGGGGGCAGATGGCTACACCTTC.

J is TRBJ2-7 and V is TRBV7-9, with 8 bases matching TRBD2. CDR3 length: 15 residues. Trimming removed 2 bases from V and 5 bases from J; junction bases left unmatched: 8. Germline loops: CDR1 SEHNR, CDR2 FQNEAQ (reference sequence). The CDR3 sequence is CASSLSRGGLNEQYF. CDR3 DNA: TGTGCCAGCAGCTTAAGTCGGGGGGGCCTCAACGAGCAGTACTTC.

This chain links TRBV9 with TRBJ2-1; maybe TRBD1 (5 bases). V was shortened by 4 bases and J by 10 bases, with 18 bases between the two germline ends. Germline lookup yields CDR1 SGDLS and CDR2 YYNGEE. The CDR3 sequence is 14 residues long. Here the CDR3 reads CASSTGRRLVEQFF. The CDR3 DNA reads TGTGCCAGCAGCACAGGACGGCGTCTCGTCGAGCAGTTCTTC.

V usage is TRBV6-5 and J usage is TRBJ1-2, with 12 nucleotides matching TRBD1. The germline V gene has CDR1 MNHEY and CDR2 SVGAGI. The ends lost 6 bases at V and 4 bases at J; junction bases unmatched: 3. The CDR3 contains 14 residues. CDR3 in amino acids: CASRGTGGSYGYTF. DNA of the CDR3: TGTGCCAGCAGGGGGACAGGGGGCAGCTATGGCTACACCTTC.

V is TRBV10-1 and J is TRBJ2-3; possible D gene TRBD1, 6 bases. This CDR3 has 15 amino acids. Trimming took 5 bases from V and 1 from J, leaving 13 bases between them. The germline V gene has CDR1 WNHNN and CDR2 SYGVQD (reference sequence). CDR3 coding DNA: TGCGCCAGCAGTTTAGGGGGACCAGGCACAGATACGCAGTATTTT. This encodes CASSLGGPGTDTQYF.

CDR3 nucleotides: TGTGCCAGCAGCGGTACATACTCTGGAAACACCATATATTTT. Its translation is CASSGTYSGNTIYF. The chain couples TRBV9 to TRBJ1-3; D unclear. The CDR3 totals 14 residues. Between the trimmed V and J ends, which lost 3 bases and 0 bases, there was a span of 7 bases. Germline CDR1 reads SGDLS; CDR2 reads YYNGEE.

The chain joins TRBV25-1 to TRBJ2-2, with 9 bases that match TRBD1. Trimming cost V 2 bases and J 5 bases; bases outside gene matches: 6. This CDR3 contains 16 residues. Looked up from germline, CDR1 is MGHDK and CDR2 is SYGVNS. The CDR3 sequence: CASSEVGTGRTGELFF. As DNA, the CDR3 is TGTGCCAGCAGTGAAGTCGGGACAGGGAGGACCGGGGAGCTGTTTTTT. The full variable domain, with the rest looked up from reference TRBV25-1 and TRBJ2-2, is EADIYQTPRYLVIGTGKKITLECSQTMGHDKMYWYQQDPGMELHLIHYSYGVNSTEKGDLSSESTVSRIRTEHFPLTLESARPSHTSQYLCASSEVGTGRTGELFFGEGSRLTVL.

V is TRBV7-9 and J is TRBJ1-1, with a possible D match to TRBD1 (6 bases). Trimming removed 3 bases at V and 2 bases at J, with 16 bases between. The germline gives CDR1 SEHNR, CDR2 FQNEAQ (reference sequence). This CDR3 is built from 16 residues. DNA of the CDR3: TGTGCCAGCAGCTTCCCCAAAACAGGGAAAAACACTGAAGCTTTCTTT. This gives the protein CASSFPKTGKNTEAFF.

CDR3 sequence reads: CASTHSRTHTDTQYF. The CDR3 region has the DNA TGTGCCAGCACCCACTCCCGAACCCACACAGATACGCAGTATTTT. The chain joins TRBV27 to TRBJ2-3; D is ambiguous. Trimming took off 7 bases at V and 2 bases at J, with 16 bases between the two ends. The CDR3 runs to 15 residues. Germline CDR1 reads MNHEY; CDR2 reads SMNVEV (reference sequence).

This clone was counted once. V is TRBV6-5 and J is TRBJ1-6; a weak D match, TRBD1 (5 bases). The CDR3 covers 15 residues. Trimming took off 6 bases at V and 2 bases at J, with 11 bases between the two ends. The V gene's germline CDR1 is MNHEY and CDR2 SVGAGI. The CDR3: CASSPQDPYNSPLHF. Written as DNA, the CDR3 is TGTGCCAGCAGCCCACAGGACCCCTATAATTCACCCCTCCACTTT.

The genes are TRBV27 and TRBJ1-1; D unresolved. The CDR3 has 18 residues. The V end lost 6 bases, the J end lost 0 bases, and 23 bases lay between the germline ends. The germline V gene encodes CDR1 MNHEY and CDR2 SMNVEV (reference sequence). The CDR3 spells CASSIIEEGGFLNTEAFF. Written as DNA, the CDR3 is TGTGCCAGCAGCATCATTGAGGAGGGAGGATTTCTGAACACTGAAGCTTTCTTT.

The DNA for the CDR3 is TGTGCCATCAGTGAGAGGACAGAGAACACTGAAGCTTTCTTT. The encoded protein is CAISERTENTEAFF. The chain employs TRBV10-3 and TRBJ1-1; D may be TRBD1 (6 bases). The V end lost 2 bases, the J end lost 1 base, and 8 bases lay between the germline ends. Germline V gene sequence: CDR1 ENHRY, CDR2 SYGVKD. The CDR3 is 14 residues long.

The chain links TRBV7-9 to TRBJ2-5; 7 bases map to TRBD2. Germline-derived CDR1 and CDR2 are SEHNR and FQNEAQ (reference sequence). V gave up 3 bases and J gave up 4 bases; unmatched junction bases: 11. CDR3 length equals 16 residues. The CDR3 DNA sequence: TGTGCCAGCAGCTTCGGGGAGGGAGTGATTTTAGAGACCCAGTACTTC. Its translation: CASSFGEGVILETQYF.